The clone carrying this T cell receptor (beta chain) came up once. Repertoires were generated with immunoSEQ multiplex PCR, while TCRdb's copy carries only in-frame clones and drops some. The repertoire includes 200,000 to 250,000 clones, less than 75% of them detected once, and less than 20% sits in the top ten. The data are from a study of cytotoxic CD8 clonotypes in ibrutinib-treated CLL. The sequencing used PBMCs, collected after 24 months of ibrutinib treatment. The clonotype was recovered from a human donor with chronic lymphocytic leukemia.

The CDR3 DNA sequence: TGCGCCAGCAGCTGGGCATGGGACACTGAAGCTTTCTTT. Translation: CASSWAWDTEAFF. This chain links TRBV5-1 with TRBJ1-1; D is undetermined. The CDR3 consists of 13 residues. Trimming took off 3 bases at V and 3 bases at J, with 9 bases between the two ends. CDR1 and CDR2 from the germline V gene are SGHRS and YFSETQ.